The 32 T cell receptor beta chains listed next were all sequenced from one sample in a study of identical twins. TCRdb reprocessed the 5' RACE reads via MiXCR and lists one record per CDR3 protein. The data contain around 240,000 distinct CDR3 sequences, 5.5% to 7% of them seen just once; the ten biggest clones take up approximately 3.7%. The same sample was also used in a study of yellow fever vaccine responses in identical twins.

The sequenced sample consisted of memory (CD45RO+) T cells sorted from blood. All receptors come from a woman under 30 in good health.

The table lists this clonotype with a few counts. The chain carries TRBV18 and TRBJ1-1; possibly TRBD1 for D (5 bases). The V gene's germline CDR1 is KGHSH and CDR2 LQKENI. Deletions cut 3 bases from V and 3 bases from J, with 11 bases between. This CDR3 comprises 14 residues. This CDR3 reads CASSPLSGDTEAFF. DNA of the CDR3: TGTGCCAGCTCACCGTTATCGGGGGACACTGAAGCTTTCTTT.

The table lists this clonotype with a few counts. J is TRBJ2-3 and V is TRBV4-2, with TRBD2 matching over 9 bases. The length of the CDR3 is 17 residues. The trim removed 0 bases at V and 1 base at J, leaving 5 bases unmatched. Looked up from germline, CDR1 is LGHNA and CDR2 is YNFKEQ. The CDR3 reads CASSQDSGGRGTDTQYF. DNA of the CDR3: TGTGCCAGCAGCCAAGATTCGGGCGGGAGGGGCACAGATACGCAGTATTTT.

At least ten counts were recorded for this clonotype. The genes are TRBV14 and TRBJ2-1; TRBD2 agrees at 12 bases. The CDR3 consists of 17 residues. V gave up 4 bases and J gave up 2 bases; unmatched junction bases: 6. The germline gives CDR1 SGHDN, CDR2 FVKESK. The CDR3 region is CASSRLTSGGPYNEQFF. Written as DNA, the CDR3 is TGTGCCAGCAGCCGTCTGACTAGCGGGGGACCCTACAATGAGCAGTTCTTC.

In this sample, this clonotype turned up a few times. This sequence joins TRBV6-5 and TRBJ2-6; D uncertain. The CDR3 totals 15 residues. V dropped 3 bases and J dropped 0 bases, with 6 bases sitting between them. From germline, CDR1 is MNHEY and CDR2 SVGAGI. The CDR3 DNA sequence: TGTGCCAGCAGTTATGATGGCTCTGGGGCCAACGTCCTGACTTTC. Residues: CASSYDGSGANVLTF.

This chain joins TRBV28 and TRBJ1-5, with D hard to call. Deletions cut 5 bases from V and 6 bases from J, with 17 bases between. The CDR3 is 15 amino acids. Germline V gene sequence: CDR1 MDHEN, CDR2 SYDVKM. The CDR3 sequence is CASSPPPLATQPQHF. For the CDR3, the DNA is TGTGCCAGCAGTCCCCCCCCTCTAGCGACTCAGCCCCAGCATTTT.

This clonotype was counted many times. The rearrangement uses TRBV7-9 and TRBJ2-5; 11 nucleotides line up with TRBD2. The CDR3 covers 15 residues. Germline CDR1 and CDR2: SEHNR and FQNEAQ (reference sequence). The V segment lost 2 bases and the J segment 4 bases; nucleotides outside the gene matches: 3. CDR3 sequence: CASSLPLAGVETQYF. The CDR3 DNA reads as TGTGCCAGCAGCTTACCACTAGCGGGAGTAGAGACCCAGTACTTC.

In its sample, this clonotype was seen many times. The J gene is TRBJ1-1, the V gene TRBV6-4; 7 bases map to TRBD1. Germline CDR1 and CDR2: MRHNA and SNTAGT. This CDR3 is 13 amino acids long. The V gene end was trimmed by 6 bases and the J gene end by 4 bases; junction bases not matched to a gene: 5. The DNA of the CDR3 is TGTGCCAGCAGCGAACAGGGGAGCACTGAAGCTTTCTTT. This gives the protein CASSEQGSTEAFF.

This CDR3 reads CASSKGDRKNTEAFF. The CDR3 DNA sequence: TGTGCCAGCAGCAAAGGGGACCGAAAGAACACTGAAGCTTTCTTT. The V and J genes are TRBV21-1 and TRBJ1-1; the table's D call TRBD1 went unverified against the DNA. TRBV21-1 counts as a pseudogene. This CDR3 comprises 15 residues.

This clonotype was recorded many times. The chain joins TRBV10-3 to TRBJ2-1; 15 bases agree with TRBD2. In germline, CDR1 is ENHRY, CDR2 SYGVKD. After removal of 3 bases from V and 7 bases from J, the junction contained 4 bases not matched to a gene. This CDR3 is 16 amino acids long. The DNA of the CDR3 is TGTGCCATCAGTGACGGGACTAGCGGGGGGACTAATGAGCAGTTCTTC. Translation: CAISDGTSGGTNEQFF.

This clonotype was seen a handful of times. V and J are TRBV24-1 and TRBJ2-1; TRBD1 is a possible D gene (5 bases). V lost 1 base to trimming and J lost 7 bases, with 7 bases between them. CDR3 length: 13 amino acids. Germline V CDR1 and CDR2: KGHDR, SFDVKD. The CDR3 DNA is TGTGCCACCAGTGATTTTGCAGGGAATGAGCAGTTCTTC. Translating it yields CATSDFAGNEQFF.

The chain is built from TRBV28 and TRBJ2-5, with TRBD2 matching over 11 bases. Germline V gene data show CDR1 as MDHEN and CDR2 as SYDVKM. The J segment lost 1 base and the V segment lost 4 bases, leaving 2 bases of the junction unmatched. This CDR3 has 15 residues. CDR3 DNA sequence: TGTGCCAGCAGTTCTAGCGGGGGGTCCCAAGAGACCCAGTACTTC. Residues: CASSSSGGSQETQYF.

In its sample, this clonotype was seen many times. The V call is TRBV12-3 or TRBV12-4, the J call TRBJ1-1; 7 bases agree with TRBD1. This CDR3 spans 14 amino acids. With 4 bases clipped from V and 5 bases from J, the junction kept 7 bases outside the gene matches. For the CDR3, the DNA is TGTGCCAGCAGTTACCAGGGGGTGGGGACTGAAGCTTTCTTT. The encoded protein is CASSYQGVGTEAFF.

The chain's CDR3 is CSARDQRNTGELFF. In nucleotides, the CDR3 is TGCAGTGCTAGAGATCAGAGAAACACCGGGGAGCTGTTTTTT. V usage is TRBV20-1 and J usage is TRBJ2-2, with D uncertain. The CDR3 totals 14 residues. CDR1 is DFQATT and CDR2 is SNEGSKA in the germline V gene (reference sequence). V lost 0 bases and J lost 2, with 7 bases in between.

The chain is built from TRBV11-2 and TRBJ2-7; 14 bases agree with TRBD2. CDR3 length: 16 amino acids. Germline V gene data show CDR1 as SGHAT and CDR2 as FQNNGV. V was clipped by 5 bases and J by 0 bases; unmatched bases: 3. The CDR3 sequence: CASSLGLAGASYEQYV. CDR3 coding DNA: TGTGCCAGCAGCCTGGGACTAGCGGGGGCCTCCTACGAGCAGTACGTC.

This clonotype was counted many times. The chain uses TRBV12-3 or TRBV12-4 and TRBJ2-3; 9 bases are shared with TRBD1. J lost 5 bases, V lost 7 bases, and 7 bases had no gene match. This CDR3 contains 14 residues. CDR3 DNA: TGTGCCAGCAACCACAGGGGGCTTGGAGATACGCAGTATTTT. It translates to CASNHRGLGDTQYF.

This chain connects TRBV4-2 to TRBJ1-5; D is uncertain. Trimming cost V 3 bases and J 6 bases, with 6 bases left between them. Germline V gene lookup returns CDR1 LGHNA and CDR2 YNFKEQ. This CDR3 has 12 amino acids. This CDR3 is CASSHRGQPQHF. For the CDR3, the DNA is TGTGCCAGCAGCCATCGAGGTCAGCCCCAGCATTTT.

This chain links TRBV20-1 with TRBJ2-2, with 9 nucleotides matching TRBD1. This CDR3 is 14 amino acids long. CDR1 is DFQATT, CDR2 SNEGSKA, per germline (reference sequence). The ends lost 5 bases at V and 6 bases at J; junction bases unmatched: 7. CDR3 region: CSAAWTGAAGELFF. The CDR3 nucleotides are TGCAGTGCTGCCTGGACAGGGGCGGCCGGGGAGCTGTTTTTT.

This clonotype has a handful of counts. The chain couples TRBV6-1 to TRBJ2-7; 8 bases are a match to TRBD1. The CDR3 has 13 amino acids. The germline V gene encodes CDR1 MNHNS and CDR2 SASEGT. Trimming took 6 bases from V and 7 from J; bases not matched to a gene: 8. CDR3 bases: TGTGCCAGCAGCCGAGACAGGGGTTGGGAGCAGTACGTC. This translates into CASSRDRGWEQYV.

This clonotype has at least ten counts. For the CDR3, the DNA is TGTGCCAGCAGGGCCCAAACCTACGAGCAGTACTTC. Residues: CASRAQTYEQYF. This chain joins TRBV7-9 and TRBJ2-7, with D uncertain. The ends were cut back, 6 bases at V and 2 bases at J, with 8 bases in the middle. This CDR3 has 12 residues. CDR1 is SEHNR and CDR2 is FQNEAQ in the germline V gene (reference sequence).

The table lists this clonotype with a few counts. The chain couples TRBV14 to TRBJ2-6; D may be TRBD1 (6 bases). CDR1 is SGHDN and CDR2 is FVKESK in the germline V gene. CDR3 length equals 18 residues. The V end lost 7 bases, the J end lost 0 bases, and 19 bases lay between the germline ends. For the CDR3, the DNA is TGTGCCAGCACCCCAACAGGGAAGGTTGGCTCTGGGGCCAACGTCCTGACTTTC. Translation: CASTPTGKVGSGANVLTF.

A few counts support this clonotype. This chain uses TRBV7-3 with TRBJ2-1; TRBD1 agrees at 8 bases. Germline V gene sequence: CDR1 SGHTA, CDR2 FQGTGA. V shed 5 bases, J shed 2 bases, and the junction held 5 bases outside the gene matches. The CDR3 has 15 residues. The CDR3 sequence: CASSHGDRTYNEQFF. CDR3 sequence (DNA): TGTGCCAGCAGCCATGGGGACAGGACCTACAATGAGCAGTTCTTC.

This clonotype has only a few counts. This sequence joins TRBV10-3 and TRBJ2-4; possibly TRBD1 for D (6 bases). Germline V CDR1 and CDR2: ENHRY, SYGVKD. The CDR3 has 14 amino acids. V was pared by 2 bases and J by 4 bases, with 9 bases between. CDR3: CAISEGQGKNIQYF. CDR3 bases: TGTGCCATCAGTGAGGGTCAGGGGAAAAACATTCAGTACTTC.

V gene TRBV12-5 combines with J gene TRBJ2-1; the D gene could be TRBD1 or TRBD2 (5 bases each). The CDR3 totals 17 residues. Trimming cost V 0 bases and J 10 bases, with 22 bases left between them. In germline, CDR1 is LGHNT, CDR2 FRNRAP. The CDR3 region has the DNA TGTGCTAGTGGTTTGGTCCTCCCCCTAGTTGGGGGAGTGGAGCAGTTCTTC. It codes for CASGLVLPLVGGVEQFF. Combining the CDR3 with reference TRBV12-5 and TRBJ2-1 gives the whole variable domain DARVTQTPRHKVTEMGQEVTMRCQPILGHNTVFWYRQTMMQGLELLAYFRNRAPLDDSGMPKDRFSAEMPDATLATLKIQPSEPRDSAVYFCASGLVLPLVGGVEQFFGPGTRLTVL.

The chain combines TRBV14 with TRBJ2-7, with 7 bases matching TRBD1. The CDR3 length is 14 residues. Germline V gene sequence: CDR1 SGHDN, CDR2 FVKESK. With 2 bases clipped from V and 3 bases from J, the junction kept 4 bases outside the gene matches. CDR3 amino acids: CASSQWSGGYEQYF. The CDR3, as DNA: TGTGCCAGCAGCCAATGGTCAGGGGGCTACGAGCAGTACTTC.

The table lists this clonotype with many counts. V is TRBV6-1 and J is TRBJ1-2; D may be TRBD1 (5 bases). The CDR3 consists of 14 residues. Trimming removed 6 bases from V and 6 bases from J, with 17 bases in between. The V gene's germline CDR1 is MNHNS and CDR2 SASEGT. CDR3: CASRSHQGRHGYTF. The CDR3 DNA follows: TGTGCCAGCAGATCTCACCAGGGAAGGCATGGCTACACCTTC.

This sequence joins TRBV6-2 or TRBV6-3 and TRBJ2-7; no firm D call. The CDR3 spans 12 residues. Germline V CDR1 and CDR2: MNHEY, SVGEGT. V was shortened by 8 bases and J by 1 base, with 9 bases between the two germline ends. In nucleotides, the CDR3 is TGTGCCAGCGGACGGTCATCCTACGAGCAGTACGTC. It yields the protein CASGRSSYEQYV.

The CDR3 DNA follows: TGCGCCAGCAGCCAAGAGGCTAGCAGGGGCGTCGGCACAGATACGCAGTATTTT. Its protein is CASSQEASRGVGTDTQYF. The chain links TRBV4-1 to TRBJ2-3, with D maybe TRBD1 (6 bases). Germline loops: CDR1 MGHRA, CDR2 YSYEKL. The CDR3 length is 18 residues. V was shortened by 0 bases and J by 1 base, with 17 bases between the two germline ends.

The CDR3 DNA reads as TGTGCCAGCATCCCACCTGGGACTAGCGGGCGGTACAATGAGCAGTTCTTC. It translates to CASIPPGTSGRYNEQFF. The chain employs TRBV12-3 or TRBV12-4 and TRBJ2-1, with 12 positions matching TRBD2. CDR3 length: 17 residues. V shed 7 bases, J shed 4 bases, and the junction held 11 bases outside the gene matches.

About this clonotype: A much larger clone sits a single nucleotide away, making a read error possible. This rearrangement joins TRBV3-1 to TRBJ2-1; TRBD2 matches at 13 bases. V lost 8 bases to trimming and J lost 7 bases; unmatched junction nucleotides: 8. The CDR3 is 15 amino acids. Germline V gives CDR1 LGHDT, CDR2 YNNKEL (reference sequence). Here the CDR3 DNA reads TGTGCCAGCTGCGGACTAGCGGGAGTCGGTAATGAGCAGTTCTTC. This encodes CASCGLAGVGNEQFF.

This rearrangement joins TRBV24-1 to TRBJ1-5, with TRBD1 matching 11 bases. CDR1 KGHDR and CDR2 SFDVKD come from the germline V gene. This CDR3 is built from 15 residues. Germline trimming cut 3 bases from V and 6 bases from J; bases unmatched to any gene: 3. Written as DNA, the CDR3 is TGTGCCACCAGTGATCGGACAGGGGGCTTTCAGCCCCAGCATTTT. Translation: CATSDRTGGFQPQHF.

The rearrangement joins TRBV10-3 to TRBJ1-4, with D hard to call. The CDR3 is 14 residues long. Germline CDR1 reads ENHRY; CDR2 reads SYGVKD. V was trimmed by 6 bases and J by 8 bases, leaving 16 bases between them. The CDR3 is CAISAGPLGEKLFF. CDR3 nucleotides: TGTGCCATCAGCGCCGGGCCCCTCGGGGAAAAACTGTTTTTT.

This clonotype was counted only a few times. The chain carries TRBV19 and TRBJ1-5, with 10 nucleotides matching TRBD1. In germline, CDR1 is LNHDA, CDR2 SQIVND (reference sequence). The CDR3 runs 15 residues. With 5 bases clipped from V and 4 bases from J, the junction kept 5 bases outside the gene matches. CDR3 sequence reads: CASSFWTGGNQPQHF. The CDR3 nucleotides are TGTGCCAGTAGTTTCTGGACAGGGGGTAATCAGCCCCAGCATTTT. Full variable domain (rest looked up from reference TRBV19 and TRBJ1-5): DGGITQSPKYLFRKEGQNVTLSCEQNLNHDAMYWYRQDPGQGLRLIYYSQIVNDFQKGDIAEGYSVSREKKESFPLTVTSAQKNPTAFYLCASSFWTGGNQPQHFGDGTRLSIL.